The 18 T cell receptor beta chains below all came from one sample that was sequenced in a study of T cell changes during pregnancy in multiple sclerosis. Assay: immunoSEQ multiplex PCR; the TCRdb copy retains only in-frame clones and omits some. Among 55,000 to 70,000 clones, approximately 93% were seen once, and the ten largest hold approximately 1.7%. Sequencing was performed on peripheral blood, taken after pregnancy. The receptor set was obtained from a female donor with multiple sclerosis, enrolled in a pregnancy study.

J is TRBJ2-7 and V is TRBV16, with no clear D. The CDR3 loop spans 16 amino acids. Germline V gives CDR1 KGHSY, CDR2 FQNENV. V was shortened by 1 base and J by 5 bases, with 18 bases between the two germline ends. The CDR3 DNA sequence: TGTGCCAGCAGCCAATGGCTGGCAGAACCAAAAAACGAGCAGTACTTC. Translating it yields CASSQWLAEPKNEQYF.

This chain uses TRBV30 with TRBJ1-2, with 9 nucleotides matching TRBD1. Losses at the gene ends were 3 bases for V and 4 bases for J; bases not matched to a gene: 3. Germline V CDR1 and CDR2: GTSNPN, SVGIG (reference sequence). The CDR3 covers 13 residues. The CDR3 reads CAWRLTGGYGYTF. The CDR3 DNA reads TGTGCCTGGAGGCTGACAGGGGGCTATGGCTACACCTTC.

The chain uses TRBV6-6 and TRBJ2-7; D might be TRBD2 (5 bases). The CDR3 covers 13 residues. Looked up from germline, CDR1 is MNHNY and CDR2 is SVGAGI (reference sequence). V was trimmed by 6 bases and J by 5 bases, leaving 14 bases between them. DNA for the CDR3: TGTGCCAGCAGCACCCCCGAGGGCCACGAGCAGTACTTC. This encodes CASSTPEGHEQYF.

The V call is TRBV6-5, the J call TRBJ2-7, with D possibly TRBD2 on 7 matching bases. The V gene lost 6 bases and the J gene lost 7 bases, with 19 bases spanning the gap. Per the germline V gene, CDR1 is MNHEY and CDR2 is SVGAGI. CDR3 length: 14 amino acids. The CDR3: CASSKRRGAREQYF. The CDR3, as DNA: TGTGCCAGCAGCAAACGACGGGGGGCTCGGGAGCAGTACTTC.

A remark on this clone: Other DNA sequences in the sample encode the same CDR3. The chain is built from TRBV14 and TRBJ1-1; D is ambiguous. Trimming removed 1 base at V and 0 bases at J, with 6 bases between. The CDR3 runs to 14 residues. In germline, CDR1 is SGHDN, CDR2 FVKESK. The DNA for the CDR3 is TGTGCCAGCAGCCAAGCGGGGATGAACACTGAAGCTTTCTTT. Translating it yields CASSQAGMNTEAFF.

This sequence joins TRBV7-2 and TRBJ1-5; D call uncertain. CDR3 length equals 16 residues. The germline V gene has CDR1 SGHTA and CDR2 FQGNSA. Trimming removed 1 base from V and 3 bases from J, with 13 bases in between. In DNA form, the CDR3 reads TGTGCCAGCAGCTTAGGGGCAGGTCGTACCAATCAGCCCCAGCATTTT. This sequence encodes CASSLGAGRTNQPQHF.

V and J are TRBV7-9 and TRBJ1-5; D unclear. Trimming stripped 4 bases from V and 4 bases from J, with 5 bases between. Germline V CDR1 and CDR2: SEHNR, FQNEAQ (reference sequence). The CDR3 covers 12 residues. DNA for the CDR3: TGTGCCAGCAGCTACACAAATCAGCCCCAGCATTTT. Residues: CASSYTNQPQHF. The whole variable domain, remainder taken from reference TRBV7-9 and TRBJ1-5, is DTGVSQNPRHKITKRGQNVTFRCDPISEHNRLYWYRQTLGQGPEFLTYFQNEAQLEKSRLLSDRFSAERPKGSFSTLEIQRTEQGDSAMYLCASSYTNQPQHFGDGTRLSIL.

The V and J genes are TRBV10-3 and TRBJ2-1, with 8 positions matching TRBD1. V trimming: 8 bases; J trimming: 6 bases; junction bases outside the gene matches: 6. CDR1 and CDR2 from the germline V gene are ENHRY and SYGVKD. The CDR3 extends over 13 amino acids. The CDR3 DNA is TGTGCCATCCTGGGACAGGTCGGCAATGAGCAGTTCTTC. Translated, it gives CAILGQVGNEQFF.

The chain uses TRBV6-5 and TRBJ2-3; possible D gene TRBD2, 6 bases. The CDR3 extends over 15 amino acids. Per germline, CDR1 MNHEY and CDR2 SVGAGI. Trimming pared 2 bases from V and 5 bases from J, leaving 14 bases between. The CDR3 DNA reads as TGTGCCAGCAGTTACGCCGGGCAGGGAGGAGATACGCAGTATTTT. It specifies CASSYAGQGGDTQYF.

The chain links TRBV5-4 to TRBJ2-3, with 7 bases aligning to TRBD2. CDR3 length: 14 amino acids. The ends lost 1 base at V and 4 bases at J; junction bases unmatched: 3. Germline CDR1 and CDR2: SGHNT and YYREEE (reference sequence). This CDR3 is CASSLPSGPDTQYF. The CDR3 DNA sequence: TGTGCCAGCAGCTTGCCTAGCGGCCCAGATACGCAGTATTTT.

The chain uses TRBV7-9 and TRBJ2-3; 10 bases agree with TRBD2. Germline V CDR1 and CDR2: SEHNR, FQNEAQ (reference sequence). CDR3 length: 16 residues. V dropped 1 base and J dropped 4; count of bases not matched to a gene: 5. The CDR3 here is CASSLDLAGVSDTQYF. For the CDR3, the DNA is TGTGCCAGCAGCTTAGACCTAGCGGGAGTATCAGATACGCAGTATTTT.

The chain recombines TRBV4-1 with TRBJ2-1; D gene ambiguous. This CDR3 spans 15 amino acids. Trimming left V 1 base short and J 4 bases short, with 11 bases between. CDR1 is MGHRA and CDR2 is YSYEKL in the germline V gene. CDR3 sequence reads: CASSQGTSKYNEQFF. CDR3 sequence (DNA): TGCGCCAGCAGCCAAGGTACTTCGAAATACAATGAGCAGTTCTTC.

The chain has TRBV7-3 and TRBJ2-7; TRBD2 agrees at 8 bases. The germline V gene has CDR1 SGHTA and CDR2 FQGTGA. The CDR3 contains 16 residues. The V segment lost 4 bases and the J segment 6 bases; nucleotides outside the gene matches: 14. The CDR3, as DNA: TGTGCCAGCAGCTCGTCGGGCGGCGGGGGGATTGGCGAGCAGTACTTC. Residues: CASSSSGGGGIGEQYF. The whole variable domain, filled in from reference TRBV7-3 and TRBJ2-7, reads GAGVSQTPSNKVTEKGKYVELRCDPISGHTALYWYRQSLGQGPEFLIYFQGTGAADDSGLPNDRFFAVRPEGSVSTLKIQRTERGDSAVYLCASSSSGGGGIGEQYFGPGTRLTVT.

The chain joins TRBV6-1 to TRBJ2-5; D is uncertain. This CDR3 has 13 residues. Trimming removed 6 bases at V and 2 bases at J, with 10 bases between. CDR1 is MNHNS, CDR2 SASEGT, per germline. The CDR3: CASRTRIQETQYF. CDR3 nucleotide sequence: TGTGCCAGCAGGACAAGAATTCAAGAGACCCAGTACTTC.

The rearrangement joins TRBV6-4 to TRBJ2-1; TRBD2 agrees at 8 bases. Trimming removed 3 bases from V and 4 bases from J; junction bases left unmatched: 11. The germline CDR1 and CDR2 sequences are MRHNA and SNTAGT. The CDR3 length is 17 residues. The CDR3 region is CASSENPAGERYNEQFF. The CDR3 region has the DNA TGTGCCAGCAGTGAAAATCCAGCGGGAGAGAGGTACAATGAGCAGTTCTTC.

CDR3 coding DNA: TGTGCCAGCAGGTCGACAGTTGAAGCTTTCTTT. This translates into CASRSTVEAFF. The genes are TRBV11-2 and TRBJ1-1; tentatively, D is TRBD1 (5 bases). V was shortened by 6 bases and J by 7 bases, with 9 bases between the two germline ends. The CDR3 runs to 11 residues. CDR1 and CDR2 from the germline V gene are SGHAT and FQNNGV.

V and J are TRBV4-3 and TRBJ2-7; 9 nucleotides align to TRBD1. CDR1 and CDR2 from the germline V gene are LGHNA and YSLEER. This CDR3 has 15 residues. J was trimmed by 4 bases and V by 1 base; bases with no gene match: 5. Here the CDR3 DNA reads TGCGCCAGCAGCCAAGGGACAGGGGTTATGTACGAGCAGTACTTC. Protein: CASSQGTGVMYEQYF.

CDR3 region: CAWSVTQLPYGYTF. The CDR3 DNA reads as TGTGCCTGGAGTGTAACACAGCTACCCTATGGCTACACCTTC. V usage is TRBV30 and J usage is TRBJ1-2; D gene uncertain. Trimming took 0 bases from V and 4 from J, leaving 12 bases between them. This CDR3 region has 14 residues. Germline V gene data show CDR1 as GTSNPN and CDR2 as SVGIG (reference sequence).